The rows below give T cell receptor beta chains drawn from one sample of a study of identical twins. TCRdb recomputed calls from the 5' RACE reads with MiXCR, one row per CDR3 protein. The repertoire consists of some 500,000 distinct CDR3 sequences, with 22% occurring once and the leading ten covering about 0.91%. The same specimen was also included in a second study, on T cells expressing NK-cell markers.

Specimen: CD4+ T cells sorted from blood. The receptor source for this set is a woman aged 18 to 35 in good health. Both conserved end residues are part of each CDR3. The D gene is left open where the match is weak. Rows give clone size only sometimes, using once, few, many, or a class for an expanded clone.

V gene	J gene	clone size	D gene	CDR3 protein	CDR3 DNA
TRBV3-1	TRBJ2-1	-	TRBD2	CASGPGTSAYNEQFF	TGTGCCAGCGGTCCCGGGACTAGCGCGTACAATGAGCAGTTCTTC
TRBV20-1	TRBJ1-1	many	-	CSARVLNTEAFF	TGCAGTGCTAGGGTGCTGAACACTGAAGCTTTCTTT
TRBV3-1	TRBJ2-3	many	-	CASSQVDLDTDTQYF	TGTGCCAGCAGCCAAGTGGATTTAGACACAGATACGCAGTATTTT
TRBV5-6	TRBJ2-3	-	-	CASSLDGLIITDTQYF	TGTGCCAGCAGCTTAGATGGGCTTATAATCACAGATACGCAGTATTTT
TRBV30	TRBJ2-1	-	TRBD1	CAWKPGQEMQFF	TGTGCCTGGAAGCCGGGACAGGAAATGCAGTTCTTC
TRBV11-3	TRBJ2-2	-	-	CASSKRVSHSTGELFF	TGTGCCAGCAGCAAAAGGGTATCCCATTCTACCGGGGAGCTGTTTTTT
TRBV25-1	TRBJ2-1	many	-	CASSGYSEQFF	TGTGCCAGCAGTGGGTACAGTGAGCAGTTCTTC
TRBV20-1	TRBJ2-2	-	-	CSARASTKDRELFF	TGCAGTGCTAGAGCCTCGACTAAGGACCGGGAGCTGTTTTTT
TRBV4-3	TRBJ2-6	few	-	CASSPDLDNVLTF	TGCGCCAGCAGCCCAGACCTAGACAACGTCCTGACTTTC
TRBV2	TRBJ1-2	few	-	CASTPQQGVYGYTF	TGTGCCAGCACCCCTCAACAGGGAGTCTATGGCTACACCTTC
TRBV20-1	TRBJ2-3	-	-	CSALRVATDTQYF	TGCAGTGCCCTCCGCGTCGCCACAGATACGCAGTATTTT
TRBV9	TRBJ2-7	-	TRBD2	CASSVVASGGGEQYF	TGTGCCAGCAGCGTAGTGGCTAGCGGGGGAGGAGAGCAGTACTTC
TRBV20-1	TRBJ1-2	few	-	CSPAVGASGYTF	TGCAGTCCTGCCGTCGGGGCTAGTGGCTACACCTTC
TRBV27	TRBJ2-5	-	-	CASRIRTGFSGTQYF	TGTGCCAGCCGTATAAGAACAGGGTTTTCAGGGACCCAGTACTTC
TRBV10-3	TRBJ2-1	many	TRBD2	CAISVGSGGHNEQFF	TGTGCCATCAGTGTAGGTAGCGGGGGACACAATGAGCAGTTCTTC
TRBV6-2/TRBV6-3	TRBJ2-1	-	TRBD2	CASSYRGGSPYNEQFF	TGTGCCAGCAGTTACCGGGGCGGGAGTCCCTACAATGAGCAGTTCTTC
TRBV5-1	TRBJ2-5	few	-	CASSLGSSYQETQYF	TGCGCCAGCAGCCTGGGGTCCTCGTACCAAGAGACCCAGTACTTC
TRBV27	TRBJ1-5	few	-	CASRKQGSGQPQHF	TGTGCCAGCAGGAAACAGGGATCCGGTCAGCCCCAGCATTTT
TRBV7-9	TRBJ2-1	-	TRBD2	CASSGWGGRGNEQFF	TGTGCCAGCAGCGGATGGGGTGGGAGGGGTAATGAGCAGTTCTTC
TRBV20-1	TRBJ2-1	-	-	CSAEKGLYSNEQFF	TGCAGTGCTGAAAAGGGGTTATATAGCAATGAGCAGTTCTTC